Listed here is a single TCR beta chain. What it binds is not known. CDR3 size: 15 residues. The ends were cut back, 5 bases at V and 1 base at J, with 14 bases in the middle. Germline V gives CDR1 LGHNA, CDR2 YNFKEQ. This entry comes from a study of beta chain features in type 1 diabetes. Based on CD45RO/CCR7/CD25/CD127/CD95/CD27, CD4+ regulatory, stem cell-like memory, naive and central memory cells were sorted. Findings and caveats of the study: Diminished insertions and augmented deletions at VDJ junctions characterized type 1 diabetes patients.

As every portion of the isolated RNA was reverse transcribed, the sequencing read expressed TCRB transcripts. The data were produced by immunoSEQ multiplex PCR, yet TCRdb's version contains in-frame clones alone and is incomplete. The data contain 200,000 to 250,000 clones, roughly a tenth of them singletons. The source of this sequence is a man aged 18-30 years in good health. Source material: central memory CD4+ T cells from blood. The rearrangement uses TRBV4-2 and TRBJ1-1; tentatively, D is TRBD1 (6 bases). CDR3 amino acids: CASSRSGVSNTEAFF. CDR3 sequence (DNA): TGTGCCAGCAGCAGATCAGGGGTTTCGAACACTGAAGCTTTCTTT.